The 5 T cell receptor beta chains reported below all come from one sample, sequenced in a study of cytomegalovirus exposure and HLA in healthy donors. PCR employed 60 Vbeta and 13 Jbeta primers. Profiled with immunoSEQ multiplex PCR; TCRdb holds only in-frame clones, not every one. The sample yields under 200,000 clones, 65% to 90% seen once. Input material: PBMCs. The receptors were gathered from a woman in her twenties or thirties in good health and CMV-seronegative.

This clone was found a few times. The V and J genes are TRBV19 and TRBJ2-5, with a tentative D call TRBD1 (6 bases). This CDR3 spans 13 amino acids. Trimming shortened V by 4 bases and J by 2 bases, and 8 bases separated the two germline ends. Germline values: CDR1 LNHDA, CDR2 SQIVND (reference sequence). CDR3 protein: CASSTTGQETQYF. As DNA, the CDR3 is TGTGCCAGTAGTACCACAGGGCAAGAGACCCAGTACTTC.

J is TRBJ1-1 and V is TRBV7-3; maybe TRBD1 (6 bases). Trimming stripped 3 bases from V and 5 bases from J, with 10 bases between. This CDR3 spans 13 amino acids. Looked up from germline, CDR1 is SGHTA and CDR2 is FQGTGA. The CDR3 sequence: CASSFSGVTEAFF. DNA for the CDR3: TGTGCCAGCAGCTTTTCAGGGGTTACTGAAGCTTTCTTT.

This chain connects TRBV11-3 to TRBJ2-3, with unresolved D. The CDR3 extends over 14 amino acids. V was clipped by 2 bases and J by 0 bases, with 6 bases between them. Germline assignment: CDR1 SGHNT and CDR2 YENEEA. The CDR3 reads CASSLRFSTDTQYF. CDR3 nucleotides: TGTGCCAGCAGCTTACGTTTTAGCACAGATACGCAGTATTTT. The full variable domain, with the rest looked up from reference TRBV11-3 and TRBJ2-3, is EAGVVQSPRYKIIEKKQPVAFWCNPISGHNTLYWYLQNLGQGPELLIRYENEEAVDDSQLPKDRFSAERLKGVDSTLKIQPAELGDSAVYLCASSLRFSTDTQYFGPGTRLTVL.

V usage is TRBV30 and J usage is TRBJ2-5; a weak D match, TRBD2 (5 bases). Germline V gives CDR1 GTSNPN, CDR2 SVGIG (reference sequence). This CDR3 comprises 13 residues. V was pared by 3 bases and J by 3 bases, with 11 bases between. The CDR3 loop is CAWRGWEKETQYF. In DNA form, the CDR3 reads TGTGCCTGGAGGGGGTGGGAGAAAGAGACCCAGTACTTC.

The genes are TRBV6-1 and TRBJ2-1, with unresolved D. Germline loops: CDR1 MNHNS, CDR2 SASEGT. The CDR3 is made up of 11 amino acids. Trimming removed 8 bases from V and 4 bases from J, with 6 bases in between. CDR3 DNA: TGTGCCAGCCCAGGATACAATGAGCAGTTCTTC. This sequence encodes CASPGYNEQFF.